This is a list of T cell receptor beta chains from one sample in a study of CD4 T cells in relation to SARS-CoV-2 and coronaviruses. Measured with immunoSEQ multiplex PCR; TCRdb has only the in-frame clones, and not every one. This sample carries tens of thousands of clones, more than 65% of them seen once, and the ten largest clones take over 25%. These receptors' targets are unknown. Sequenced material: CD4+ T cells from PBMCs, cultured in vitro. The receptor source for this set is a human donor in good health. Each CDR3 is given with its conserved first and last residue. A D gene is named only where the DNA matches it firmly. A row's size may be missing; if present it is once, few, many or a size class.

j_gene	abundance	len	v_gene	d_gene	CDR3aa	CDR3nt
TRBJ1-5	NA	16	TRBV28	NA	CASILSGGGGNQPQHF	TGTGCCAGCATTCTAAGTGGGGGGGGCGGTAATCAGCCCCAGCATTTT
TRBJ2-1	NA	15	TRBV28	NA	CASSLLQGWSNEQFF	TGTGCCAGCAGTTTACTCCAGGGGTGGAGCAATGAGCAGTTCTTC
TRBJ1-1	NA	14	TRBV27	NA	CASPIGGANTEAFF	TGTGCCAGCCCAATCGGGGGTGCGAACACTGAAGCTTTCTTT
TRBJ1-5	NA	15	TRBV27	TRBD1	CASSSGQGNNQPQHF	TGTGCCAGCAGTTCGGGACAGGGGAACAATCAGCCCCAGCATTTT
TRBJ2-7	NA	15	TRBV5-6	NA	CASSLWQGFSYEQYF	TGTGCCAGCAGCTTGTGGCAGGGATTTTCCTACGAGCAGTACTTC
TRBJ1-6	few	16	TRBV4-1	NA	CASSQDLGLQNSPLHF	TGCGCCAGCAGCCAAGATCTAGGGTTACAAAATTCACCCCTCCACTTT
TRBJ1-2	NA	15	TRBV2	NA	CASSWGTTANYGYTF	TGTGCCAGCAGCTGGGGGACTACAGCTAACTATGGCTACACCTTC
TRBJ1-2	NA	15	TRBV6-5	TRBD1	CASRVLTGAVYGYTF	TGTGCCAGCAGAGTCTTGACAGGGGCGGTCTATGGCTACACCTTC
TRBJ2-4	few	14	TRBV28	TRBD1	CASSSAGQGNIQYF	TGTGCCAGCAGTTCCGCGGGACAGGGGAACATTCAGTACTTC
TRBJ2-7	NA	14	TRBV5-1	TRBD1	CASRTGTASYEQYF	TGCGCCAGCAGGACCGGGACAGCCTCCTACGAGCAGTACTTC